These 5 T cell receptor beta chains were all obtained from the same sample, sequenced in a study of vaccination effects on CD4 cells after COVID-19. ViraFEST used viral peptide pools to expand antigen-specific CD4+ T cells before sequencing. Having been cultured for around ten days, the cells underwent CD4+ T cell isolation. None of these healthy vaccinees had been infected with SARS-CoV-2 before vaccination. Libraries were prepared by immunoSEQ multiplex PCR; TCRdb keeps only in-frame clonotypes and omits some of them. The repertoire holds 30,000 to 35,000 clones, with about three quarters as singletons. No antigens are known for them. The starting material was CD4+ T cells from PBMCs cultured with HCoV-OC43 spike peptides, obtained before COVID-19 vaccination. Stated subset: HCoV-OC43 spike overlapping peptide pool stimulation. Receptors originate from a human donor who received a COVID-19 vaccine.

The chain is built from TRBV13 and TRBJ2-3, with 12 bases fitting TRBD2. The CDR3 spans 18 residues. Germline CDR1 reads PRHDT; CDR2 reads FYEKMQ (reference sequence). Trimming cost V 3 bases and J 2 bases; bases outside gene matches: 9. CDR3 amino acids: CASSLGSLAGGITDTQYF. The CDR3 DNA sequence: TGTGCCAGCAGCTTGGGCTCTCTAGCGGGGGGGATCACAGATACGCAGTATTTT.

This clone appeared once. The V and J genes are TRBV24-1 and TRBJ1-2; D is undetermined. The V end was cut by 9 bases, the J end by 2 bases, with 12 bases between. CDR1 and CDR2 (germline): KGHDR, SFDVKD. The CDR3 totals 13 residues. CDR3 nucleotides: TGTGCCACCCGGGAGGGCACCAACTATGGCTACACCTTC. It yields the protein CATREGTNYGYTF.

The chain has TRBV6-2 or TRBV6-3 and TRBJ2-1, with 9 bases aligning to TRBD1. CDR3 length: 15 amino acids. Germline lookup yields CDR1 MNHEY and CDR2 SVGEGT. The V gene end was trimmed by 5 bases and the J gene end by 7 bases; junction bases not matched to a gene: 9. As DNA, the CDR3 is TGTGCCAGCAGTACCTGGACAGGGGAGGGGAATGAGCAGTTCTTC. Its protein product is CASSTWTGEGNEQFF.

V is TRBV5-1 and J is TRBJ1-6, with TRBD1 matching 7 bases. J was trimmed by 6 bases and V by 10 bases; bases with no gene match: 1. Germline lookup yields CDR1 SGHRS and CDR2 YFSETQ. This CDR3 comprises 11 residues. The CDR3 sequence is CAPGGNSPLHF. The CDR3 nucleotides are TGCGCCCCAGGGGGTAATTCACCCCTCCACTTT.

This chain connects TRBV19 to TRBJ1-6, with D uncertain. The CDR3 spans 13 residues. Trimming shortened V by 8 bases and J by 5 bases, and 10 bases separated the two germline ends. CDR1 and CDR2 from the germline V gene are LNHDA and SQIVND (reference sequence). DNA of the CDR3: TGTGCCAGTGATGACGGGAATAATTCACCCCTCCACTTT. It encodes CASDDGNNSPLHF.